A single sample is the source of the 25 T cell receptor beta chains below, sequenced in a study of blood T cell repertoires in COVID-19 (dated by TCRdb to 2020 to 2021). The library relied on the immunoSEQ multiplex PCR assay. TCRdb mirrors the immuneACCESS table, restricted to in-frame sequences. Some clones are absent from its copies; in checked studies, under half trace to an unresolved V gene, and the reason for the others is unknown. The sample yields more than 300,000 clones; 90% to 95% were counted once. Together, the top ten hold more than 0.85% of the sample. The sample consisted of PBMCs or T cells enriched from blood (not recorded which). The source is a woman aged 40 to 55 who had been exposed to COVID-19.

The chain joins TRBV18 to TRBJ1-1, with TRBD1 matching over 10 bases. Per germline, CDR1 KGHSH and CDR2 LQKENI. CDR3 length: 17 amino acids. Losses at the gene ends were 1 base for V and 0 bases for J; bases not matched to a gene: 5. As DNA, the CDR3 is TGTGCCAGCTCACCACGGGGGACAGGGGCGGTGAACACTGAAGCTTTCTTT. This sequence encodes CASSPRGTGAVNTEAFF.

This sequence joins TRBV30 and TRBJ1-2; tentatively, D is TRBD1 (5 bases). Germline loops: CDR1 GTSNPN, CDR2 SVGIG (reference sequence). Trimming stripped 0 bases from V and 8 bases from J, with 13 bases between. The CDR3 spans 13 residues. In DNA form, the CDR3 reads TGTGCCTGGAGTGTAGGCAGGGATGGGGGCTACACCTTC. Translation: CAWSVGRDGGYTF.

This sequence joins TRBV7-9 and TRBJ2-3; D is perhaps TRBD2 (5 bases). Germline values: CDR1 SEHNR, CDR2 FQNEAQ (reference sequence). This CDR3 region has 12 residues. V dropped 5 bases and J dropped 8 bases, with 11 bases sitting between them. The CDR3 loop reads CASSLLRGTQYF. CDR3 nucleotide sequence: TGTGCCAGCAGCCTACTACGGGGTACGCAGTATTTT.

This rearrangement joins TRBV18 to TRBJ1-1; TRBD1 matches at 9 bases. The ends lost 5 bases at V and 5 bases at J; junction bases unmatched: 9. CDR3 length: 15 amino acids. Germline CDR1 reads KGHSH; CDR2 reads LQKENI. CDR3 region: CASSATGGAVTEAFF. CDR3 coding DNA: TGTGCCAGCTCAGCTACAGGGGGCGCGGTAACTGAAGCTTTCTTT. Based on the CDR3 plus reference TRBV18 and TRBJ1-1, the full variable domain is NAGVMQNPRHLVRRRGQEARLRCSPMKGHSHVYWYRQLPEEGLKFMVYLQKENIIDESGMPKERFSAEFPKEGPSILRIQQVVRGDSAAYFCASSATGGAVTEAFFGQGTRLTVV.

V and J are TRBV7-2 and TRBJ2-5; TRBD2 matches 11 bases. Per the germline V gene, CDR1 is SGHTA and CDR2 is FQGNSA. V was pared by 7 bases and J by 5 bases, with 18 bases of the junction left unmatched. The CDR3 spans 18 residues. The DNA of the CDR3 is TGTGCCAGCACCGTGGTCTTAATAGCGGGAGGGCTACGGGAGACCCAGTACTTC. Its translation is CASTVVLIAGGLRETQYF.

The chain joins TRBV9 to TRBJ2-1, with 10 bases aligning to TRBD2. Trimming at V came to 4 bases and at J to 5 bases, leaving 12 bases not matched to a gene. CDR3 length equals 17 residues. Germline CDR1 reads SGDLS; CDR2 reads YYNGEE. CDR3 bases: TGTGCCAGCAGCCCGTATTTTTTAGCGGGGGGAGACAATGAGCAGTTCTTC. As protein: CASSPYFLAGGDNEQFF.

The J gene is TRBJ2-2, the V gene TRBV6-5; 8 bases are a match to TRBD2. Germline assignment: CDR1 MNHEY and CDR2 SVGAGI. V shed 6 bases and J 6 bases; nucleotides not matched to a gene: 9. This CDR3 spans 15 amino acids. The CDR3 reads CASSSGTRQSGELFF. CDR3 nucleotide sequence: TGTGCCAGCAGCTCCGGGACTAGACAGTCCGGGGAGCTGTTTTTT.

This chain links TRBV7-2 with TRBJ2-1; D is perhaps TRBD2 (7 bases). This CDR3 has 17 residues. The V end lost 5 bases, the J end lost 2 bases, and 19 bases lay between the germline ends. The germline V gene encodes CDR1 SGHTA and CDR2 FQGNSA. The CDR3 nucleotides read TGTGCCAGCAGCCCCCGGGTAGGGGGAGGGGCCTACAATGAGCAGTTCTTC. This translates into CASSPRVGGGAYNEQFF.

The chain recombines TRBV19 with TRBJ2-3, with D perhaps TRBD2 (5 bases). CDR3 length: 14 residues. Germline CDR1 and CDR2: LNHDA and SQIVND (reference sequence). V was pared by 11 bases and J by 7 bases, with 22 bases between. The CDR3 spells CASRGSGFTNTQYF. The CDR3 DNA follows: TGTGCCTCCCGGGGATCCGGGTTCACTAATACGCAGTATTTT.

The chain has TRBV11-2 and TRBJ2-7, with D possibly TRBD2 on 6 matching bases. CDR1 is SGHAT, CDR2 FQNNGV, per germline. This CDR3 has 14 residues. Deletions cut 3 bases from V and 4 bases from J, with 13 bases between. CDR3 loop: CASSFRGSGYEQYF. For the CDR3, the DNA is TGTGCCAGCAGCTTTCGGGGTAGCGGTTACGAGCAGTACTTC. The variable domain in full, with the rest retrieved from reference TRBV11-2 and TRBJ2-7, is EAGVAQSPRYKIIEKRQSVAFWCNPISGHATLYWYQQILGQGPKLLIQFQNNGVVDDSQLPKDRFSAERLKGVDSTLKIQPAKLEDSAVYLCASSFRGSGYEQYFGPGTRLTVT.

V gene TRBV7-4 combines with J gene TRBJ1-5; 8 bases are a match to TRBD1. Per the germline V gene, CDR1 is SGHVT and CDR2 is SQSDAQ. Germline trimming cut 5 bases from V and 4 bases from J; bases unmatched to any gene: 4. The CDR3 has 14 amino acids. The CDR3 DNA sequence: TGTGCCAGCAGCCCTGGACAGGGTAATCAGCCCCAGCATTTT. Amino acids: CASSPGQGNQPQHF. Variable domain in full (rest from reference TRBV7-4 and TRBJ1-5): GAGVSQSPRYKVAKRGRDVALRCDSISGHVTLYWYRQTLGQGSEVLTYSQSDAQRDKSGRPSGRFSAERPERSVSTLKIQRTEQGDSAVYLCASSPGQGNQPQHFGDGTRLSIL.

This rearrangement joins TRBV29-1 to TRBJ1-3, with D maybe TRBD1 (5 bases). Germline V gene lookup returns CDR1 SQVTM and CDR2 ANQGSEA. Trimming stripped 4 bases from V and 6 bases from J, with 13 bases between. There are 13 residues in the CDR3. CDR3 residues: CSVGQGGSNTIYF. The CDR3 DNA sequence: TGCAGCGTTGGCCAGGGAGGGTCAAACACCATATATTTT.

This chain joins TRBV18 and TRBJ1-1, with TRBD1 matching over 7 bases. Germline lookup yields CDR1 KGHSH and CDR2 LQKENI. V was pared by 5 bases and J by 3 bases, with 3 bases of the junction left unmatched. This CDR3 is 13 amino acids long. In DNA form, the CDR3 reads TGTGCCAGCTCAAGGGACAGTTACACTGAAGCTTTCTTT. Residues: CASSRDSYTEAFF.

Comments on this clone: Other nucleotide sequences in the sample specify the same CDR3. J is TRBJ1-1 and V is TRBV27; D is unclear. Germline assignment: CDR1 MNHEY and CDR2 SMNVEV (reference sequence). The CDR3 loop spans 11 amino acids. Trimming took off 6 bases at V and 1 base at J, with 3 bases between the two ends. The CDR3 loop is CASRRNTEAFF. DNA for the CDR3: TGTGCCAGCAGGCGGAACACTGAAGCTTTCTTT.

V and J are TRBV25-1 and TRBJ1-1, with 7 bases lining up with TRBD1. This CDR3 comprises 16 residues. Germline lookup yields CDR1 MGHDK and CDR2 SYGVNS. With V trimmed by 2 bases and J by 3 bases, 9 bases remained unmatched. CDR3 sequence reads: CASSETGVGLDTEAFF. The CDR3 coding sequence is TGTGCCAGCAGTGAAACAGGGGTGGGCCTTGACACTGAAGCTTTCTTT.

The chain links TRBV19 to TRBJ1-1; TRBD1 matches at 12 bases. CDR3 length equals 16 residues. J gave up 0 bases and V 11 bases, and 10 bases lay outside the gene matches. In germline, CDR1 is LNHDA, CDR2 SQIVND (reference sequence). CDR3 coding DNA: TGTGCCGCCCGGGACAGGGGGCGGAAGGTGAACACTGAAGCTTTCTTT. Translating gives CAARDRGRKVNTEAFF.

V usage is TRBV5-4 and J usage is TRBJ1-6, with 10 positions matching TRBD1. CDR1 and CDR2 (germline): SGHNT, YYREEE (reference sequence). The CDR3 has 14 amino acids. V shed 4 bases, J shed 10 bases, and the junction held 5 bases outside the gene matches. CDR3 coding DNA: TGTGCCAGCAGCCAGGACAGGGGGGCCTCACCCCTCCACTTT. Encoded protein: CASSQDRGASPLHF. Full variable domain (remainder filled in from reference TRBV5-4 and TRBJ1-6): ETGVTQSPTHLIKTRGQQVTLRCSSQSGHNTVSWYQQALGQGPQFIFQYYREEENGRGNFPPRFSGLQFPNYSSELNVNALELDDSALYLCASSQDRGASPLHFGNGTRLTVT.

This clone was detected only a few times. V gene TRBV20-1 combines with J gene TRBJ2-1, with TRBD1 as a possible D gene (5 bases). The CDR3 loop spans 11 amino acids. Germline CDR1 DFQATT, CDR2 SNEGSKA (reference sequence). V was cut by 6 bases and J by 11 bases, with 14 bases left in between. This CDR3 is CSAGLDGKQFF. The CDR3 nucleotides are TGCAGTGCGGGGCTAGACGGAAAGCAGTTCTTC.

This chain uses TRBV19 with TRBJ2-5; D might be TRBD1 (7 bases). Trimming shortened V by 3 bases and J by 5 bases, and 19 bases separated the two germline ends. The CDR3 loop spans 16 amino acids. CDR1 is LNHDA and CDR2 is SQIVND in the germline V gene (reference sequence). CDR3 in amino acids: CASSILLGGSGETQYF. DNA for the CDR3: TGTGCCAGTAGTATCTTGCTAGGGGGCAGCGGGGAGACCCAGTACTTC.

The rearrangement uses TRBV5-5 and TRBJ2-2, with 7 bases matching TRBD1. CDR3 size: 15 residues. V dropped 7 bases and J dropped 6; count of bases not matched to a gene: 12. Germline lookup yields CDR1 SGHKS and CDR2 YYEKEE (reference sequence). The CDR3 nucleotides read TGTGCCAGCGGCCCGGGACCAGGGGGAGCCGGGGAGCTGTTTTTT. Protein: CASGPGPGGAGELFF.

The gene calls are TRBV25-1 and TRBJ1-1, with TRBD1 matching 7 bases. The CDR3 loop spans 10 amino acids. CDR1 MGHDK and CDR2 SYGVNS come from the germline V gene. Trimming took 6 bases from V and 11 from J; bases not matched to a gene: 3. CDR3 sequence: CASSGTVAFF. CDR3 nucleotides: TGTGCCAGCAGCGGGACAGTGGCTTTCTTT.

This clone has only one observation. The chain employs TRBV4-2 and TRBJ1-2; D might be TRBD1 (6 bases). The CDR3 length is 15 residues. The germline V gene has CDR1 LGHNA and CDR2 YNFKEQ. Trimming pared 4 bases from V and 7 bases from J, leaving 19 bases between. The DNA of the CDR3 is TGTGCCAGCAGCCGTGGTCCAGGGGAGTCAGCTGGCTACACCTTC. This gives the protein CASSRGPGESAGYTF.

The CDR3 sequence is CASSLARDTEAFF. DNA of the CDR3: TGTGCCAGCAGTTTAGCGCGAGACACTGAAGCTTTCTTT. This chain joins TRBV12-3 or TRBV12-4 and TRBJ1-1, with D hard to call. V lost 0 bases and J 3 bases, leaving 5 bases between the germline ends. This CDR3 has 13 residues.

In its sample, this clone was seen once. J is TRBJ1-1 and V is TRBV3-1 (or the pseudogene TRBV3-2); D uncertain. V shed 4 bases and J shed 3 bases, with 12 bases lying between them. The germline gives CDR1 LGHDT, CDR2 YNNKEL (reference sequence). The CDR3 is made up of 14 amino acids. In DNA form, the CDR3 reads TGTGCCAGCAGCCGTAAGTGGCCTGACACTGAAGCTTTCTTT. Its translation is CASSRKWPDTEAFF.

The rearrangement links TRBV5-1 to TRBJ1-1, with 9 bases aligning to TRBD1. With V trimmed by 5 bases and J by 5 bases, 7 bases remained unmatched. Germline CDR1 is SGHRS and CDR2 is YFSETQ. The CDR3 consists of 14 residues. DNA for the CDR3: TGCGCCAGCAGTCCTACAGGGGGCGATACTGAAGCTTTCTTT. Its protein product is CASSPTGGDTEAFF. The complete variable domain, with remaining parts taken from reference TRBV5-1 and TRBJ1-1, reads KAGVTQTPRYLIKTRGQQVTLSCSPISGHRSVSWYQQTPGQGLQFLFEYFSETQRNKGNFPGRFSGRQFSNSRSEMNVSTLELGDSALYLCASSPTGGDTEAFFGQGTRLTVV.